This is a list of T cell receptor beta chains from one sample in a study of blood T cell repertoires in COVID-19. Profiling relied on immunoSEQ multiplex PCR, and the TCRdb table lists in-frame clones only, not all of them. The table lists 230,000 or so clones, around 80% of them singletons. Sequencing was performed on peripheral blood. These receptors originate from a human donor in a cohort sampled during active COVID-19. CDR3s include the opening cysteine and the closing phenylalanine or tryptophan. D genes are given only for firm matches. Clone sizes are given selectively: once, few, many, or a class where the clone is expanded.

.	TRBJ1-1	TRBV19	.	TGTGCCAGTAGTTTTACACGCAACACTGAAGCTTTCTTT	CASSFTRNTEAFF
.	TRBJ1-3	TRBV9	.	TGTGCCAGCAGCGTAGATGGCGGAAACCTGAGAAACACCATATATTTT	CASSVDGGNLRNTIYF
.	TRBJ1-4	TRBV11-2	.	TGTGCCAGCAGCTTAGGAAGGGGATCTAATGAAAAACTGTTTTTT	CASSLGRGSNEKLFF
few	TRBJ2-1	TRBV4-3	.	TGCGCCAGCAGCCAAGATGGCGGAAGTTACTCCTACAATGAGCAGTTCTTC	CASSQDGGSYSYNEQFF
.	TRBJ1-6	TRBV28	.	TGTGCCAGCAGTTTAAGCTCCGCTAATAATTCACCCCTCCACTTT	CASSLSSANNSPLHF
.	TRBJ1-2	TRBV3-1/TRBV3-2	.	TGTGCCAGCAGCTATTTGGGGCAGGGGAACTATGGCTACACCTTC	CASSYLGQGNYGYTF
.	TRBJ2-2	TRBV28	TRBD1	TGTGCCAGCACCCGGACAGGGGCAAACACCGGGGAGCTGTTTTTT	CASTRTGANTGELFF
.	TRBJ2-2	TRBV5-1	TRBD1	TGCGCCAGCAGCTGGGGACAGGGGGCGCGTACCGGGGAGCTGTTTTTT	CASSWGQGARTGELFF
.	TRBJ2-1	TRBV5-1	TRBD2	TGCGCCAGCAGCTTGGGAGGGACTACCTTAACCTACAATGAGCAGTTCTTC	CASSLGGTTLTYNEQFF
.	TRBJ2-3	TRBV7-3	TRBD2	TGTGCCAGCAGCTTAACGGGAGGGCCGGGAGATACGCAGTATTTT	CASSLTGGPGDTQYF
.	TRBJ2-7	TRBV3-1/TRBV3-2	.	TGTGCCAGCAGCCAAGACCCAGCGACGATTGCCTACGAGCAGTACTTC	CASSQDPATIAYEQYF
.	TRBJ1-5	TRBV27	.	TGTGCCAGCAGCACAAAACACAGCAATCAGCCCCAGCATTTT	CASSTKHSNQPQHF
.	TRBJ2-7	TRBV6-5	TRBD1	TGTGCCAGCAGTTCCGGGACAGGGGGCAACGAGCAGTACTTC	CASSSGTGGNEQYF
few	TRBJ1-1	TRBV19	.	TGTGCCAGTAGTATAGCGCGAGGCACTGAAGCTTTCTTT	CASSIARGTEAFF
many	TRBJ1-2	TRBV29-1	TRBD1	TGCAGCGTGGAGGACAGGGGTCATGGCTACACCTTC	CSVEDRGHGYTF
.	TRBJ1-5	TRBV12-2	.	TGTGCAAGTCGCCCCCGGGGAGGGGACACGGGGAGACGGGAGGACAATCAGCCCCAGCATTTT	CASRPRGGDTGRREDNQPQHF
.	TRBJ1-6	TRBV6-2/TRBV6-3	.	TGTGCCAGCAGTTACCCGGACAGTTCACCCCTCCACTTT	CASSYPDSSPLHF
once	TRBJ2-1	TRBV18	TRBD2	TGTGCCAGCTCACCGGGGACTAGCGGGAGTTTGAGTGAGCAGTTCTTC	CASSPGTSGSLSEQFF
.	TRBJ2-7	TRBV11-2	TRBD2	TGTGCCAGCAGCTGGGGGGGGGTGCAGAGCTACGAGCAGTACTTC	CASSWGGVQSYEQYF
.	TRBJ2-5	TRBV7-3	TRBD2	TGTGCCAGCAGCTCCTGGGGGACTAGCGAGGAGACCCAGTACTTC	CASSSWGTSEETQYF
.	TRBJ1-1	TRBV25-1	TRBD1	TGTGCCAGCAGTGAGTCCGACAGGGTTGAAGCTTTCTTT	CASSESDRVEAFF
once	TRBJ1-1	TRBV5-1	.	TGCGCCAGCAGCCTACTACCTCAAGGCTCAGACTTCCTGAACACTGAAGCTTTCTTT	CASSLLPQGSDFLNTEAFF
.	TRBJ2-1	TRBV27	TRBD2	TGTGCCAGCAGCATTCTCGGGACTAGCGGGGACAATGAGCAGTTCTTC	CASSILGTSGDNEQFF
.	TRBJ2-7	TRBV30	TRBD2	TGTGCCTGGACTCCCGGGACTAGCCTCTACGAGCAGTACTTC	CAWTPGTSLYEQYF
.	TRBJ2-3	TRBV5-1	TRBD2	TGCGCCAGCAGCGCCGGACTAGCGGGAGTAACAGATACGCAGTATTTT	CASSAGLAGVTDTQYF
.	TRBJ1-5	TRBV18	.	TGTGCCAGCTCACCGCGGGCAGATCAGCCCCAGCATTTT	CASSPRADQPQHF
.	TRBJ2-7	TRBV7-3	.	TGTGCCAGCAGCTTAATCAACGCCCCTATCGGCGAGCAGTACTTC	CASSLINAPIGEQYF
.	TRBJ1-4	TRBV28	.	TGTGCCAGCCGCTCGGGGAGTGAAAAACTGTTTTTT	CASRSGSEKLFF
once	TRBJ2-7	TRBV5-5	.	TGTGCCAGCAGCTTGCTCGCCTACGAGCAGTACTTC	CASSLLAYEQYF
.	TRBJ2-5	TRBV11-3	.	TGTGCCAGCAGCTCGGGATCAGAGACCCAGTACTTC	CASSSGSETQYF
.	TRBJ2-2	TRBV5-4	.	TGTGCCAGCAGCTTGGTTTCACAGAACACCGGGGAGCTGTTTTTT	CASSLVSQNTGELFF
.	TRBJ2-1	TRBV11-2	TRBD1	TGTGCCAGCAGCAACCCGGACAGGAACAACTACAATGAGCAGTTCTTC	CASSNPDRNNYNEQFF
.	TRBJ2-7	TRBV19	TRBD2	TGTGCCAGTAGGCCTACTAGCGGGATGCCCTCGGGCGAGCAGTACTTC	CASRPTSGMPSGEQYF
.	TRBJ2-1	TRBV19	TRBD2	TGTGCCAGTAGTATAGCCAGGCGGGAGGGCCGGCTTGAGCAGTTCTTC	CASSIARREGRLEQFF
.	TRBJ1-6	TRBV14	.	TGTGCCAGCAGCCTACAGGGTGTACCCAATTCACCCCTCCACTTT	CASSLQGVPNSPLHF
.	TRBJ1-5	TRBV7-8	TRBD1	TGTGCCAGCAGCCAGACCCGGACAGGGGTAAATCAGCCCCAGCATTTT	CASSQTRTGVNQPQHF
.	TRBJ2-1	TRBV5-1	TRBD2	TGCGCCAGCAGCTTGTTAGCGGGAGGGACTCGGAATGAGCAGTTCTTC	CASSLLAGGTRNEQFF
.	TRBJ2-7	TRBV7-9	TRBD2	TGTGCCAGCAGCTCCCATAGCGGGAGATCCTACGAGCAGTACTTC	CASSSHSGRSYEQYF
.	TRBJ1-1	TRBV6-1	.	TGTGCCAGCAGTGAAGCCGCGAGAGGGAACACTGAAGCTTTCTTT	CASSEAARGNTEAFF
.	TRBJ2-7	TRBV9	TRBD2	TGTGCCAGCAGCGTAGAATCACTAGCGGGAGGCGAGCAGTACTTC	CASSVESLAGGEQYF
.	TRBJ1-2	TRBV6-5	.	TGTGCCAGCAGTTACTCACAGCCTTATGGCTACACCTTC	CASSYSQPYGYTF
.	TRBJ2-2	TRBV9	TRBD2	TGTGCCAGCAGCACCCGGGGGTGGGGACTAGGCACCGGGGAGCTGTTTTTT	CASSTRGWGLGTGELFF
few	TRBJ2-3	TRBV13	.	TGTGCCAGCAGCTTAGCGGACACCACAGATACGCAGTATTTT	CASSLADTTDTQYF
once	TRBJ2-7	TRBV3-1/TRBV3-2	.	TGTGCCAGCAGCCAAGATGGGCCGGCATACGAGCAGTACTTC	CASSQDGPAYEQYF
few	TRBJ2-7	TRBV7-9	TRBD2	TGTGCCAGCAGCTTAGCGGGACTACCGGGTTACGAGCAGTACTTC	CASSLAGLPGYEQYF
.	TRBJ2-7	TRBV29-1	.	TGCAGCGTTGCAGGTGGGAGCGTTGATGTCTACGAGCAGTACTTC	CSVAGGSVDVYEQYF
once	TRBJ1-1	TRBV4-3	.	TGCGCCAGCAGCCAAGCGCGGACAGAAGAAGCTTTCTTT	CASSQARTEEAFF
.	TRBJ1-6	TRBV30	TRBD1	TGTGCCTGGAGGATAGCCGGGACAGGGATTTACTCACCCCTCCACTTT	CAWRIAGTGIYSPLHF
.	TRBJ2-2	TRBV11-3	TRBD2	TGTGCCAGCAGCCTCCGGGAGGGAGGCGGGGAGCTGTTTTTT	CASSLREGGGELFF
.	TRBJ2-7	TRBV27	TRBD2	TGTGCCAGCAGTGATTCCTTTAGCGGGAGGGCCGCGTACGAGCAGTACTTC	CASSDSFSGRAAYEQYF
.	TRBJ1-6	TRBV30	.	TGTGCCTGGAGGACCAGGGTTAATTCACCCCTCCACTTT	CAWRTRVNSPLHF
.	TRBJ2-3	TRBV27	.	TGTGCCAGCGGACTTCAGGGGCGGGATACGCAGTATTTT	CASGLQGRDTQYF
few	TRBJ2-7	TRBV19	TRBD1	TGTGCCAGTAGTACGGACAGGTCGAGCTCCTACGAGCAGTACTTC	CASSTDRSSSYEQYF